This TCR beta chain was recovered during a study of siplizumab effects on memory and regulatory T cells. In this sample, this clone turned up a few times. Its specificity is not known. Regarding the study as a whole: A naive or memory phenotype could not be assigned to roughly 80-96% of the proliferating CD4+ or CD8+ clones. Unstimulated subsets captured only a minor fraction of alloreactive clones. Apparently key alloresponse contributors, naive T cells also seemed more diverse than memory cells.

The CDR3 has 13 residues. Germline CDR1 and CDR2: SGHTA and FQGNSA. V lost 3 bases, J lost 7 bases, and 12 bases lay in between. About 10^5 TCR templates were assayed per sample. The method was immunoSEQ multiplex PCR; TCRdb's version includes in-frame clones alone and lacks a portion of them. The table records some 87,000 clones, about 87% of them present only once. The chain combines TRBV7-2 with TRBJ1-2, with D perhaps matching TRBD1 (5 bases). Sample: CD4+ T cells sorted from blood. This sequence was found in a human donor in good health. The CDR3 is CASSFQGTAGYTF. The CDR3 DNA reads TGTGCCAGCAGCTTTCAGGGAACAGCTGGCTACACCTTC.